Presented here are 9 T cell receptor beta chains from one specimen sequenced in a study of shared clonotypes between healthy human individuals. Using immunoSEQ multiplex PCR, the repertoire was profiled, and TCRdb retains in-frame clones only, with some absent. In the table there are under 2,500,000 clones, approximately 94% of which are singletons. The sequencing input was naive CD4+ T cells sorted from blood. As for subset: CD45RA+ positively selected. Receptors originate from a man between 18 and 29 years old in good health.

V gene TRBV5-8 combines with J gene TRBJ2-7, with 12 positions matching TRBD1. Germline lookup yields CDR1 SGHTS and CDR2 YDEGEE. The CDR3 sequence is 13 residues long. The V and J ends lost 6 bases and 6 bases, in that order; junction bases with no gene match: 4. CDR3 region: CASTRDRGLEQYF. For the CDR3, the DNA is TGTGCCAGCACCAGGGACAGGGGGCTCGAGCAGTACTTC.

This clone has just one count. The genes are TRBV19 and TRBJ2-7; TRBD2 aligns across 11 bases. V lost 5 bases and J lost 6; bases outside the gene matches: 9. The CDR3 spans 15 residues. The germline V gene encodes CDR1 LNHDA and CDR2 SQIVND (reference sequence). CDR3 loop: CASSPPGLAATEQYF. CDR3 bases: TGTGCCAGTAGTCCCCCGGGACTAGCGGCTACCGAGCAGTACTTC.

The chain carries TRBV19 and TRBJ2-1; D may correspond to TRBD1 or TRBD2 (5 bases each). V dropped 3 bases and J dropped 8 bases, with 11 bases sitting between them. The CDR3 has 13 amino acids. Per germline, CDR1 LNHDA and CDR2 SQIVND (reference sequence). The CDR3 DNA sequence: TGTGCCAGTAGTATCTGGGGGAATGATGAGCAGTTCTTC. Protein product: CASSIWGNDEQFF. Filled out from reference TRBV19 and TRBJ2-1, the complete variable domain reads DGGITQSPKYLFRKEGQNVTLSCEQNLNHDAMYWYRQDPGQGLRLIYYSQIVNDFQKGDIAEGYSVSREKKESFPLTVTSAQKNPTAFYLCASSIWGNDEQFFGPGTRLTVL.

This clone turned up a few times. Other DNA sequences in the same sample also yield this CDR3. The chain uses TRBV7-3 and TRBJ1-1; D remains ambiguous. From germline, CDR1 is SGHTA and CDR2 FQGTGA. The CDR3 runs 13 residues. Between the trimmed V and J ends, which lost 0 bases and 3 bases, there was a span of 5 bases. This CDR3 is CASSLTRDTEAFF. CDR3 in DNA: TGTGCCAGCAGCTTAACCCGGGACACTGAAGCTTTCTTT.

On this clone itself: The sample contains more than one DNA sequence encoding this CDR3. The V gene is TRBV18, the J gene TRBJ2-7; D is uncertain. This CDR3 has 14 residues. In germline, CDR1 is KGHSH, CDR2 LQKENI. The germline V and J ends were trimmed by 3 bases and 1 base, with 10 bases remaining between them. CDR3 in DNA: TGTGCCAGCTCACCCGCAGGACGGTCCTACGAGCAGTACTTC. Its protein is CASSPAGRSYEQYF.

The rearrangement links TRBV18 to TRBJ2-1; 7 bases match TRBD1. The CDR3 is 15 residues long. V lost 8 bases and J lost 0; bases outside the gene matches: 7. Germline values: CDR1 KGHSH, CDR2 LQKENI. CDR3 sequence (DNA): TGTGCCAGCCTTCGACAGGGAATCTCCTACAATGAGCAGTTCTTC. It specifies CASLRQGISYNEQFF.

The chain combines TRBV30 with TRBJ2-3; TRBD2 matches at 11 bases. CDR1 and CDR2 from the germline V gene are GTSNPN and SVGIG (reference sequence). V lost 1 base to trimming and J lost 3 bases; unmatched junction nucleotides: 6. This CDR3 has 16 residues. The CDR3, as DNA: TGTGCCTGGAGTGGCCTAGCGGGGGGAGGTACAGATACGCAGTATTTT. Its protein is CAWSGLAGGGTDTQYF.

The V and J genes are TRBV19 and TRBJ1-4; tentatively, D is TRBD1 (5 bases). Trimming cost V 7 bases and J 8 bases, with 14 bases left between them. The CDR3 sequence is 13 residues long. Germline CDR1 reads LNHDA; CDR2 reads SQIVND (reference sequence). The CDR3 sequence: CASTGGRGEKLFF. CDR3 DNA sequence: TGTGCCAGTACCGGGGGGAGGGGCGAAAAACTGTTTTTT. The full variable domain, completed using reference TRBV19 and TRBJ1-4, is DGGITQSPKYLFRKEGQNVTLSCEQNLNHDAMYWYRQDPGQGLRLIYYSQIVNDFQKGDIAEGYSVSREKKESFPLTVTSAQKNPTAFYLCASTGGRGEKLFFGSGTQLSVL.

This chain joins TRBV30 and TRBJ1-2; D ambiguous. Deletions cut 0 bases from V and 8 bases from J, with 13 bases between. The V gene's germline CDR1 is GTSNPN and CDR2 SVGIG (reference sequence). The CDR3 has 13 residues. DNA of the CDR3: TGTGCCTGGAGTGTATTAACGCGGGAGGGCTACACCTTC. Translating gives CAWSVLTREGYTF.